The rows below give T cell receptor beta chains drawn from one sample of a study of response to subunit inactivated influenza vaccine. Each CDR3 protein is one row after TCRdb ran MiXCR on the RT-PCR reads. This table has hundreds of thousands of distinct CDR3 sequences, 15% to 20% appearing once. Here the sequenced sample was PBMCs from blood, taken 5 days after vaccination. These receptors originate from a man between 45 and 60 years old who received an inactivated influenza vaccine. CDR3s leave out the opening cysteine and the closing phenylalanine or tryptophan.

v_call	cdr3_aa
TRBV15	ATSRDTGVGYGYT
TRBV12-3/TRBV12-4	ASGVGPAGIQY
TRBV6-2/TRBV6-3	ASSSGTSGGETQY
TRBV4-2	ASSSTTEYNEQF
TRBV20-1	SALGTKNTEAF
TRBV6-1	ASSEWGTGAYEQY
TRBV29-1	SVAGTVPGELF
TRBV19	ASSMGQGTDEQF
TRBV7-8	ASSFERTGTYGNTIY
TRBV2	ASTRTSGNEQY
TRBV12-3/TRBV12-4	ASQLPSRDTQY
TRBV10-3	AISLVDYNEQF
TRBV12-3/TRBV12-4	ASSQGTGGNYGYT
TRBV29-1	SVGGNRNTEAF
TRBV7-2	ASSLSRPRETQY
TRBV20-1	SARAGQHYGYT
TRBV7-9	ASSFKGNYEQY
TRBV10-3	AIRIGVLTEAF
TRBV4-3	ASSQDLNYGYT
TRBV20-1	SASEGGPNTEAF
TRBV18	ASSRDRVDEQY
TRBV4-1	ASSQGPDRVSYEQY
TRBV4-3	ASSQVGGVANTGELF
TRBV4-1	ASSLTTSGPQETQY
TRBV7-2	ASSQAPGFTGANVLT
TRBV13	ASTPPRGPAF
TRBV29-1	SVDMSQETQY
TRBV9	ASSVESGGAGAF
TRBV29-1	SVGHKMREVQY
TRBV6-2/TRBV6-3	ASNIFPQGMSNQPQH
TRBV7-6	ASSLAADSFNTGELF
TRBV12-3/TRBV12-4	ASSIKADHRF
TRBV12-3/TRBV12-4	ASSRGGYT
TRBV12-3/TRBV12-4	ASSEPGQGTDTQY
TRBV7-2	ASSLYGGANEKLF
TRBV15	ATSREVAGADEQF
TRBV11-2	ASSSTRGAGLNEQF
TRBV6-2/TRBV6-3	ASSYVGQGYGEQF
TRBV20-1	SAPDRYSNQPQH
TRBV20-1	SAPLAGSTDTQY
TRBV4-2	ASSQVAGGNQPQH
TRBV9	ASSVAGGLLETQY
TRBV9	ASSILQSGYT
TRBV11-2	ASSSHPLRDRGEVAKNIQY
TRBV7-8	ASSLGASQILNIQY